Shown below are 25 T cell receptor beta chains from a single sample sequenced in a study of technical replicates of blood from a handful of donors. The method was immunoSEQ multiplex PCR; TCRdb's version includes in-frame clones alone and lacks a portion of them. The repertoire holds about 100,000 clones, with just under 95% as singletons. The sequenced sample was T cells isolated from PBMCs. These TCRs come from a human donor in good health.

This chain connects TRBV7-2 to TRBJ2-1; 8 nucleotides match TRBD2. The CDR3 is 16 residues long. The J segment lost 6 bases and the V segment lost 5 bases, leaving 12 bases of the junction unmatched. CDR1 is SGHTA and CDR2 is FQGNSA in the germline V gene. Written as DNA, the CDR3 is TGTGCCAGCAGCCCCGGGGGGGGGTTGGGGGTCAATGAGCAGTTCTTC. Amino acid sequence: CASSPGGGLGVNEQFF.

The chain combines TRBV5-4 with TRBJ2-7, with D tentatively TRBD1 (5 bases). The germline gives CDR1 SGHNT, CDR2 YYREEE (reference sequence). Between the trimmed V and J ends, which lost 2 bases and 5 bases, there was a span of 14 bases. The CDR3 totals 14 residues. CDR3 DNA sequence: TGTGCCAGCAGCTTAGCAGGGCACCTAAACGAGCAGTACTTC. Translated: CASSLAGHLNEQYF.

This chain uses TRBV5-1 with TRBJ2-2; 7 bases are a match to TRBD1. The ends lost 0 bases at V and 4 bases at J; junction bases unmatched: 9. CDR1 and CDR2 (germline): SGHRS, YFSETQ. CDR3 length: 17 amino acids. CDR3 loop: CASSLGSRTGATGELFF. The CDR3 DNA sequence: TGCGCCAGCAGCTTGGGATCTAGGACAGGAGCCACCGGGGAGCTGTTTTTT.

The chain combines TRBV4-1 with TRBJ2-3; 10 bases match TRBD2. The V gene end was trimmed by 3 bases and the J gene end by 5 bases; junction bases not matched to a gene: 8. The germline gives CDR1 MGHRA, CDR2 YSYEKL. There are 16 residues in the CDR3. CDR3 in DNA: TGCGCCAGCAGCCAGGGCCTAGCGGGGGTTGTAGATACGCAGTATTTT. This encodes CASSQGLAGVVDTQYF.

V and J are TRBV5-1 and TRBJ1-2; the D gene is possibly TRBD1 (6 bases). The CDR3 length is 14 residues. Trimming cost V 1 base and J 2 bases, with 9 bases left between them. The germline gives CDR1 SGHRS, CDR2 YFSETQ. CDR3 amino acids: CASSLTGQNYGYTF. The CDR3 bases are TGCGCCAGCAGCTTGACAGGGCAGAACTATGGCTACACCTTC.

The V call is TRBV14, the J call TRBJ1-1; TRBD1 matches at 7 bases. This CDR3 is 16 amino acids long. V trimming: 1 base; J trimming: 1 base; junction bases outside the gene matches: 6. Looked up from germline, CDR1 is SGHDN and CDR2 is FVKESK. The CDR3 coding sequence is TGTGCCAGCAGCCAAGGTCAGGGGGTCGGGAACACTGAAGCTTTCTTT. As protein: CASSQGQGVGNTEAFF.

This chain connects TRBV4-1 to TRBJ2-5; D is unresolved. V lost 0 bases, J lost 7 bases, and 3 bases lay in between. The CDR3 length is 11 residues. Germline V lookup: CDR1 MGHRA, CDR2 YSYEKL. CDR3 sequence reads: CASSQDRTQYF. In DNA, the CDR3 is TGCGCCAGCAGCCAAGATCGGACCCAGTACTTC.

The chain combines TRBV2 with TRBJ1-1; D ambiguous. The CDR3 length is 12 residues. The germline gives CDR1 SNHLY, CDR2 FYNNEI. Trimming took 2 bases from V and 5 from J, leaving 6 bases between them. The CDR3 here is CASSEYRTEAFF. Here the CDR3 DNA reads TGTGCCAGCAGTGAATATCGGACTGAAGCTTTCTTT.

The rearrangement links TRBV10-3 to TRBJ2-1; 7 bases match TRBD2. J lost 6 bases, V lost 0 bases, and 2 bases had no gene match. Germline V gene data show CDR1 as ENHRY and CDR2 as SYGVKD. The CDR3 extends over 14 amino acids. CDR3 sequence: CAISESSGANEQFF. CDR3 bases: TGTGCCATCAGTGAGTCAAGCGGGGCCAATGAGCAGTTCTTC.

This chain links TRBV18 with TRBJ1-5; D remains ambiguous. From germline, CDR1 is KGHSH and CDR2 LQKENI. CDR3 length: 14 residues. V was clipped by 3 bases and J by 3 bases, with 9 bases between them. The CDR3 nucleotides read TGTGCCAGCTCACCTACAGCCCTCAATCAGCCCCAGCATTTT. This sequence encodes CASSPTALNQPQHF.

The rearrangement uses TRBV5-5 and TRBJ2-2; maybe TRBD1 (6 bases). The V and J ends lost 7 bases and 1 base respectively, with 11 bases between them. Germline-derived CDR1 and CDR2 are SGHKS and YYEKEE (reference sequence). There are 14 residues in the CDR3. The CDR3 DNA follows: TGTGCCAGCTCCGGACAGAGGAACACCGGGGAGCTGTTTTTT. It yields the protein CASSGQRNTGELFF.

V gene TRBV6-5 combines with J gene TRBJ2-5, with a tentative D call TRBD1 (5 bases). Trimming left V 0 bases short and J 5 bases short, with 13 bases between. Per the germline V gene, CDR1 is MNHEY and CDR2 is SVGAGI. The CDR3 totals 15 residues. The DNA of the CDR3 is TGTGCCAGCAGTTACTCGGGGCTGGGATGGGAGACCCAGTACTTC. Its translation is CASSYSGLGWETQYF.

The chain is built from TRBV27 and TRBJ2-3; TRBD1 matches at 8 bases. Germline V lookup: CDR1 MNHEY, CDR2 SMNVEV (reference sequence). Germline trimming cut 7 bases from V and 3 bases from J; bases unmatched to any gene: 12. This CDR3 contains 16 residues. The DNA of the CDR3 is TGTGCCAGCATCCTCCGAGGCCGGGACAGGACAGATACGCAGTATTTT. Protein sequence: CASILRGRDRTDTQYF.

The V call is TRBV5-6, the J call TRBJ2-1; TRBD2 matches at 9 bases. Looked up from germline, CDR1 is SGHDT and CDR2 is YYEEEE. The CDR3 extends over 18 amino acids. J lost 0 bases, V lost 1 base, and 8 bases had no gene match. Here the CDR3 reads CASSLTGTSFSSYNEQFF. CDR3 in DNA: TGTGCCAGCAGCTTGACCGGGACTAGCTTCAGCTCCTACAATGAGCAGTTCTTC.

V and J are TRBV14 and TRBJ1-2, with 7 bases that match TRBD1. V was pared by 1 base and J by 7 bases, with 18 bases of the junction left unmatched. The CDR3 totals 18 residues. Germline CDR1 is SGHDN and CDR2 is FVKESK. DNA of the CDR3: TGTGCCAGCAGCCAAGGGGCACCCCCCCGGGACAGAGTCCTTGGCTACACCTTC. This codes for CASSQGAPPRDRVLGYTF.

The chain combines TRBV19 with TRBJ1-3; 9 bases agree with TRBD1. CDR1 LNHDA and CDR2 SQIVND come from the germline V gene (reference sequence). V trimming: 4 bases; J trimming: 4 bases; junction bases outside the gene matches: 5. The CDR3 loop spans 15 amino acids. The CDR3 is CASSRDRARGNTIYF. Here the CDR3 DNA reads TGTGCCAGTAGTAGGGACAGGGCGCGCGGAAACACCATATATTTT. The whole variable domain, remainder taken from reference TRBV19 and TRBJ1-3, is DGGITQSPKYLFRKEGQNVTLSCEQNLNHDAMYWYRQDPGQGLRLIYYSQIVNDFQKGDIAEGYSVSREKKESFPLTVTSAQKNPTAFYLCASSRDRARGNTIYFGEGSWLTVV.

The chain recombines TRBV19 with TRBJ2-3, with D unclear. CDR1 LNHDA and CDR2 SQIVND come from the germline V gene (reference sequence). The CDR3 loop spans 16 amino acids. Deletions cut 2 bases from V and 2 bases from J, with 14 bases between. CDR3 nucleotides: TGTGCCAGTAGTATACTAGGCTCTTCCTACACAGATACGCAGTATTTT. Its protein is CASSILGSSYTDTQYF.

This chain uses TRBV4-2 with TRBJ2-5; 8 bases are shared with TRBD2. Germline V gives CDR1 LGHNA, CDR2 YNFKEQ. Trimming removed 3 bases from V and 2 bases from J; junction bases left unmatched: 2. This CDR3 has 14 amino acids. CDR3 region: CASSQQREQETQYF. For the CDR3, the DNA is TGTGCCAGCAGCCAGCAGCGGGAGCAAGAGACCCAGTACTTC.

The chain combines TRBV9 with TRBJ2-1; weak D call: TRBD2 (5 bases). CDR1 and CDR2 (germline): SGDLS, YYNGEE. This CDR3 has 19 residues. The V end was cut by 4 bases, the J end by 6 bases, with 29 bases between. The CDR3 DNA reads TGTGCCAGCAGCACTGACTACGGCCCGGGAATCCAGTCTCTCAATGAGCAGTTCTTC. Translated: CASSTDYGPGIQSLNEQFF.

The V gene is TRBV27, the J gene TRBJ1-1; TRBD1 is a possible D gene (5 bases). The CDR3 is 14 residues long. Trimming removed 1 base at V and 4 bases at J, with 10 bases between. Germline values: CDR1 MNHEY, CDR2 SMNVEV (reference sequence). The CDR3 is CASSLLQVSTEAFF. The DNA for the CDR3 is TGTGCCAGCAGTTTATTACAGGTATCCACTGAAGCTTTCTTT.

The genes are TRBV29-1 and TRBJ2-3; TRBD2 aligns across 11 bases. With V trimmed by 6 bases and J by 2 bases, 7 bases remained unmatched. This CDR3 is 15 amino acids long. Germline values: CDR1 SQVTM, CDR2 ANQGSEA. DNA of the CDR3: TGCAGCGTCGCCGGGACTAGCGGAATCACAGATACGCAGTATTTT. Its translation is CSVAGTSGITDTQYF.

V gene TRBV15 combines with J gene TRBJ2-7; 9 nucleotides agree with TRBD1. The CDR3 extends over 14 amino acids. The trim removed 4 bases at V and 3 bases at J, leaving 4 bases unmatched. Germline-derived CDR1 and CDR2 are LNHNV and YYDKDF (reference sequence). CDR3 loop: CATSNRDRVYEQYF. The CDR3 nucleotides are TGTGCCACCAGCAACCGGGACAGGGTCTACGAGCAGTACTTC. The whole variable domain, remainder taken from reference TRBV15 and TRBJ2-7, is DAMVIQNPRYQVTQFGKPVTLSCSQTLNHNVMYWYQQKSSQAPKLLFHYYDKDFNNEADTPDNFQSRRPNTSFCFLDIRSPGLGDTAMYLCATSNRDRVYEQYFGPGTRLTVT.

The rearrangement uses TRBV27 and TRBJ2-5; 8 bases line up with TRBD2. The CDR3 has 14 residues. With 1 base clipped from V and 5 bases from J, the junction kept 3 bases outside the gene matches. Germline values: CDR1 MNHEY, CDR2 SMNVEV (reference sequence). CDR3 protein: CASSLLRGVETQYF. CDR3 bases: TGTGCCAGCAGTTTATTGCGGGGGGTGGAGACCCAGTACTTC.

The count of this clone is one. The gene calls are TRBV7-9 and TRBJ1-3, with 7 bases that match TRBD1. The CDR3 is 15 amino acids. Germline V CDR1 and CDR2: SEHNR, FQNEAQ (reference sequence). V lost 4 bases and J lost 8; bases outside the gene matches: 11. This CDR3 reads CASSSQQGIGYTIYF. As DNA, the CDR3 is TGTGCCAGCAGCTCGCAACAGGGGATCGGATACACCATATATTTT.

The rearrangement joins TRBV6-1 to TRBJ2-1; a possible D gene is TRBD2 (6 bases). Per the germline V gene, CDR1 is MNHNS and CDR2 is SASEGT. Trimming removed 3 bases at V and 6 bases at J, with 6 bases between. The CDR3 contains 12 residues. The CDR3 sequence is CASSDGGNEQFF. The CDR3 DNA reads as TGTGCCAGCAGTGACGGGGGCAATGAGCAGTTCTTC.